The 18 T cell receptor beta chains reported below all come from one sample, sequenced in a study of OX40 agonist ivuxolimab in advanced cancers. Sequencing was performed with immunoSEQ multiplex PCR; in TCRdb, only in-frame clones are kept and a portion is missing. The sample has 60,000 or so clones; around 92% are singletons. Sequencing used CD4+ or CD8+ T cells sorted from blood, obtained in a trial of the OX40 agonist ivuxolimab. The receptors come from an adult with an advanced solid tumor such as melanoma, head and neck, liver or kidney cancer.

Only one count was recorded for this clone. The chain joins TRBV30 to TRBJ1-1, with D possibly being TRBD1 (5 bases). Trimming removed 0 bases at V and 1 base at J, with 6 bases between. Germline V lookup: CDR1 GTSNPN, CDR2 SVGIG (reference sequence). The CDR3 totals 13 residues. This CDR3 reads CAWSVTENTEAFF. The CDR3, as DNA: TGTGCCTGGAGTGTGACAGAGAACACTGAAGCTTTCTTT.

The chain has TRBV28 and TRBJ2-1, with 12 bases that match TRBD1. CDR3 length: 14 residues. The trim removed 5 bases at V and 7 bases at J, leaving 3 bases unmatched. Germline CDR1 is MDHEN and CDR2 is SYDVKM. CDR3 sequence (DNA): TGTGCCAGCAGTGGGACAGGGGGCTGGAATGAGCAGTTCTTC. Encoded protein: CASSGTGGWNEQFF.

The V gene is TRBV13, the J gene TRBJ1-1; the D gene is possibly TRBD1 (6 bases). Between the trimmed V and J ends, which lost 4 bases and 2 bases, there was a span of 11 bases. The CDR3 spans 14 residues. Germline CDR1 PRHDT, CDR2 FYEKMQ (reference sequence). CDR3 region: CASSSLRGNTEAFF. CDR3 sequence (DNA): TGTGCCAGCAGCTCCCTCAGGGGTAACACTGAAGCTTTCTTT.

V usage is TRBV29-1 and J usage is TRBJ2-3; D is perhaps TRBD1 or TRBD2 (5 bases each). Trimming pared 7 bases from V and 6 bases from J, leaving 11 bases between. Germline V CDR1 and CDR2: SQVTM, ANQGSEA. The CDR3 is made up of 11 amino acids. The CDR3 DNA is TGCAGCGGGGGGAAGTGGGATACGCAGTATTTT. Its translation: CSGGKWDTQYF.

The chain joins TRBV4-3 to TRBJ2-1; D remains ambiguous. Germline V lookup: CDR1 LGHNA, CDR2 YSLEER. The CDR3 sequence is 17 residues long. V lost 0 bases and J 2 bases, leaving 14 bases between the germline ends. The CDR3 bases are TGCGCCAGCAGCCAAGATCCCGACATCGGCCCCTACAATGAGCAGTTCTTC. It specifies CASSQDPDIGPYNEQFF.

This clone is medium-sized within its sample. The rearrangement joins TRBV5-4 to TRBJ1-4, with D possibly being TRBD1 (5 bases). CDR3 length: 19 amino acids. Trimming left V 1 base short and J 10 bases short, with 29 bases between. Per germline, CDR1 SGHNT and CDR2 YYREEE (reference sequence). The CDR3 region is CASSLMPPGLLNVRGKLFF. The CDR3 DNA reads TGTGCCAGCAGCTTGATGCCCCCCGGGCTTCTGAATGTTAGGGGAAAACTGTTTTTT.

Written as DNA, the CDR3 is TGTGCCAGCAGCGGGCATAGCGGGCCGAAGCAGTTCTTC. Amino acid sequence: CASSGHSGPKQFF. The V call is TRBV7-9, the J call TRBJ2-1, with 7 bases aligning to TRBD2. This CDR3 is built from 13 residues. Trimming at V came to 5 bases and at J to 11 bases, leaving 9 bases not matched to a gene. CDR1 and CDR2 (germline): SEHNR, FQNEAQ (reference sequence). Combining the CDR3 with reference TRBV7-9 and TRBJ2-1 gives the whole variable domain DTGVSQNPRHKITKRGQNVTFRCDPISEHNRLYWYRQTLGQGPEFLTYFQNEAQLEKSRLLSDRFSAERPKGSFSTLEIQRTEQGDSAMYLCASSGHSGPKQFFGPGTRLTVL.

The chain has TRBV23-1 and TRBJ2-2; the D call may be TRBD1 or TRBD2 (6 bases each). TRBV23-1 is flagged as an ORF with uncertain function. V was cut by 2 bases and J by 3 bases, with 13 bases left in between. This CDR3 has 16 residues. The CDR3 nucleotides read TGCGCCAGCAGTCAAAGGGGGGCGGGCCACACCGGGGAGCTGTTTTTT. Its protein product is CASSQRGAGHTGELFF.

The V gene is TRBV6-5, the J gene TRBJ1-2; 8 bases are a match to TRBD1. The ends lost 4 bases at V and 7 bases at J; junction bases unmatched: 8. Germline CDR1 is MNHEY and CDR2 is SVGAGI. The CDR3 consists of 14 residues. The CDR3 reads CASSFGRGLGGYTF. The DNA for the CDR3 is TGTGCCAGCAGTTTCGGCAGGGGGCTAGGTGGCTACACCTTC.

The genes are TRBV19 and TRBJ1-6; TRBD1 aligns across 7 bases. Germline V gives CDR1 LNHDA, CDR2 SQIVND (reference sequence). The CDR3 totals 15 residues. With V trimmed by 5 bases and J by 7 bases, 8 bases remained unmatched. CDR3 sequence reads: CASSVRDSHNSPLHF. The CDR3 nucleotides read TGTGCCAGTAGTGTCCGGGACAGTCACAATTCACCCCTCCACTTT.

The V and J genes are TRBV28 and TRBJ2-7; tentatively, D is TRBD2 (5 bases). The CDR3 has 14 amino acids. Germline CDR1 and CDR2: MDHEN and SYDVKM. The germline V and J ends were trimmed by 3 bases and 3 bases, with 12 bases remaining between them. CDR3 coding DNA: TGTGCCAGCAGTTTTGAGGGCCGCAACTACGAGCAGTACTTC. It yields the protein CASSFEGRNYEQYF.

The chain employs TRBV6-1 and TRBJ2-5; TRBD1 is a possible D gene (7 bases). The CDR3 length is 15 residues. Germline loops: CDR1 MNHNS, CDR2 SASEGT. Trimming left V 2 bases short and J 4 bases short, with 14 bases between. For the CDR3, the DNA is TGTGCCAGCAGTGAAAACGGCAGGGGGGCAGAGACCCAGTACTTC. Protein: CASSENGRGAETQYF.

V usage is TRBV7-6 and J usage is TRBJ2-7, with 10 bases identical to TRBD1. CDR1 is SGHVS and CDR2 is FNYEAQ in the germline V gene. This CDR3 comprises 15 residues. Trimming took 5 bases from V and 4 from J; bases not matched to a gene: 8. The CDR3 sequence: CASSPGTGATYEQYF. As DNA, the CDR3 is TGTGCCAGCAGCCCGGGGACAGGGGCAACGTACGAGCAGTACTTC.

The chain has TRBV19 and TRBJ2-3; D gene uncertain. There are 12 residues in the CDR3. V shed 5 bases and J shed 4 bases, with 7 bases lying between them. Germline-derived CDR1 and CDR2 are LNHDA and SQIVND (reference sequence). CDR3 protein: CASSDIADTQYF. For the CDR3, the DNA is TGTGCCAGTAGTGATATCGCAGATACGCAGTATTTT.

This chain links TRBV10-3 with TRBJ1-2; no definite D call. The CDR3 spans 15 residues. Germline CDR1 and CDR2: ENHRY and SYGVKD. V lost 0 bases to trimming and J lost 1 base, with 9 bases between them. Here the CDR3 reads CAISESTASNYGYTF. DNA of the CDR3: TGTGCCATCAGTGAGTCGACGGCCAGTAACTATGGCTACACCTTC.

The chain uses TRBV11-3 and TRBJ2-3, with 11 nucleotides matching TRBD1. V lost 3 bases, J lost 3 bases, and 11 bases stayed unmatched. CDR3 length equals 18 residues. Germline V gene lookup returns CDR1 SGHNT and CDR2 YENEEA. The CDR3 bases are TGTGCCAGCAGCTTGGTATGGACAGGGGGCGGCGGTACAGATACGCAGTATTTT. Encoded protein: CASSLVWTGGGGTDTQYF.

The chain is built from TRBV15 and TRBJ2-5; 9 bases agree with TRBD1. V lost 3 bases and J lost 7; bases outside the gene matches: 9. The CDR3 runs to 15 residues. From germline, CDR1 is LNHNV and CDR2 YYDKDF (reference sequence). DNA of the CDR3: TGTGCCACCAGCAGGGACCGGGACAGGGCCGCGACCCAGTACTTC. Encoded protein: CATSRDRDRAATQYF.

V gene TRBV4-1 combines with J gene TRBJ2-1, with D tentatively TRBD2 (6 bases). Per the germline V gene, CDR1 is MGHRA and CDR2 is YSYEKL. The CDR3 has 15 amino acids. V shed 4 bases and J shed 5 bases, with 15 bases lying between them. The CDR3 spells CASSLLIAEHNEQFF. CDR3 DNA: TGCGCCAGCAGCCTCCTCATAGCGGAACACAATGAGCAGTTCTTC.